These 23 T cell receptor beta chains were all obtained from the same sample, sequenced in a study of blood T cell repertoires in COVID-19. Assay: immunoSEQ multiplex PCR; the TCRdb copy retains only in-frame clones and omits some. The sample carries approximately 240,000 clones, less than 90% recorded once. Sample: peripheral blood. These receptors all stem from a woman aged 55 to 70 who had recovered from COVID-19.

CDR3 coding DNA: TGTGCCAGCACCAGGGGGCAGGAAATTGATGGCTACACCTTC. As protein: CASTRGQEIDGYTF. The chain combines TRBV6-6 with TRBJ1-2, with 8 bases that match TRBD1. From germline, CDR1 is MNHNY and CDR2 SVGAGI (reference sequence). V lost 7 bases to trimming and J lost 6 bases; unmatched junction nucleotides: 10. The CDR3 length is 14 residues.

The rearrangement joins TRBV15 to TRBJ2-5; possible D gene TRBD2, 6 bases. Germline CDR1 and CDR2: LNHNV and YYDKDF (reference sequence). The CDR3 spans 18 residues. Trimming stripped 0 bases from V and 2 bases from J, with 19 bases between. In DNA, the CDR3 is TGTGCCACCAGCAGAGAAAAATCCGCTAGCGTTGAACAAGAGACCCAGTACTTC. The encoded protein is CATSREKSASVEQETQYF.

The CDR3 sequence: CASRRTGLNGYTF. The DNA for the CDR3 is TGTGCCAGCAGACGTACAGGGTTGAATGGCTACACCTTC. The J gene is TRBJ1-2, the V gene TRBV3-1 (or the pseudogene TRBV3-2); a possible D gene is TRBD1 (6 bases). Germline V lookup: CDR1 LGHDT, CDR2 YNNKEL (reference sequence). The CDR3 spans 13 residues. V shed 6 bases and J shed 6 bases, with 14 bases lying between them.

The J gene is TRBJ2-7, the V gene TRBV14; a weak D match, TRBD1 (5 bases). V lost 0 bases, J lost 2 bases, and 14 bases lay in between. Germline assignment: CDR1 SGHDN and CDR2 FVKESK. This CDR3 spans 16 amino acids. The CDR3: CASSQDKGQSAYEQYF. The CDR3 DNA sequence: TGTGCCAGCAGCCAAGATAAGGGGCAATCGGCCTACGAGCAGTACTTC.

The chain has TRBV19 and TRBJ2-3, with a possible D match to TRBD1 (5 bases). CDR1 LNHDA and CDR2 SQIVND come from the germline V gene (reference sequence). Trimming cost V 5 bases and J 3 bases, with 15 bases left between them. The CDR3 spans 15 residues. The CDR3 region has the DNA TGTGCCAGTAGTCAAGGCAGGGCTTCTACAGATACGCAGTATTTT. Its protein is CASSQGRASTDTQYF.

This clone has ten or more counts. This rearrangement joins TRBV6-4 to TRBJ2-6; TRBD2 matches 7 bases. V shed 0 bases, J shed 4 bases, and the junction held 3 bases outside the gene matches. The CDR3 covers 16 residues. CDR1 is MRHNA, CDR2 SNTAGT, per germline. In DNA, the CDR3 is TGTGCCAGCAGTGACTCGACTAGCTCAGGGGCCAACGTCCTGACTTTC. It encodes CASSDSTSSGANVLTF.

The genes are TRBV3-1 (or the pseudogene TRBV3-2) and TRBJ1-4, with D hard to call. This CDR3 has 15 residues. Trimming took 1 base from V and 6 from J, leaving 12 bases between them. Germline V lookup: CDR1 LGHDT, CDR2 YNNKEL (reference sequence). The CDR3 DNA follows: TGTGCCAGCAGCCAAGGGGGAGGTTCGGATGAAAAACTGTTTTTT. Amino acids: CASSQGGGSDEKLFF.

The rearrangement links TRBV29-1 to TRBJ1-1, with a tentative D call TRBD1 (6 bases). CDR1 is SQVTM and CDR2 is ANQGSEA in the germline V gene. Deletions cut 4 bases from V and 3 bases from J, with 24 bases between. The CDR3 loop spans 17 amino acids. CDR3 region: CSVVTPKWSGVDTEAFF. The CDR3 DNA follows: TGCAGCGTTGTTACCCCGAAATGGTCAGGGGTTGACACTGAAGCTTTCTTT.

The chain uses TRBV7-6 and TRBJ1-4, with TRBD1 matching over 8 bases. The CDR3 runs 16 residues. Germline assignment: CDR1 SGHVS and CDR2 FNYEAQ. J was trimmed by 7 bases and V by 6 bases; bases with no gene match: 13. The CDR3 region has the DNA TGTGCCAGCAGTCAAGGCCTCAGGGGGCGGTTTGAAAAACTGTTTTTT. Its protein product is CASSQGLRGRFEKLFF.

CDR3 bases: TGCGCCAGCAGCTCACCTAGCGGGGGCGTCCACGAGCAGTACTTC. Translated, it gives CASSSPSGGVHEQYF. The chain uses TRBV4-1 and TRBJ2-7, with 10 bases lining up with TRBD2. Germline trimming cut 5 bases from V and 5 bases from J; bases unmatched to any gene: 9. The CDR3 contains 15 residues. Germline V gene data show CDR1 as MGHRA and CDR2 as YSYEKL.

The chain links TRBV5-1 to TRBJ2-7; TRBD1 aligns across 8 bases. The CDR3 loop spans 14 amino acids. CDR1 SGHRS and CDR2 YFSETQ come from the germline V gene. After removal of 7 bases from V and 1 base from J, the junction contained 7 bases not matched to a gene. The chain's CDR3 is CASCPGQESYEQYF. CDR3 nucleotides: TGCGCCAGCTGTCCGGGACAGGAGTCCTACGAGCAGTACTTC.

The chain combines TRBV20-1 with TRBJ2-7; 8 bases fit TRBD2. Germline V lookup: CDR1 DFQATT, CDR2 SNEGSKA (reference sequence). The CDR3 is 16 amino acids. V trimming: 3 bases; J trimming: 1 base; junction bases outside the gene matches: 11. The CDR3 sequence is CSASYSGGFPSYEQYF. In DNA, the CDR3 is TGCAGTGCTAGTTACAGCGGGGGCTTCCCTTCCTACGAGCAGTACTTC.

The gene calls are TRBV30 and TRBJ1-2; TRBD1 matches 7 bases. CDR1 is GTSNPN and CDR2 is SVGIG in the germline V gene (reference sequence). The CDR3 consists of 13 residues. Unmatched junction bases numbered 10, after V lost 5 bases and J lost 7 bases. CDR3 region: CAWDTGDGGGYTF. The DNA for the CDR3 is TGTGCCTGGGATACAGGGGACGGGGGTGGCTACACCTTC.

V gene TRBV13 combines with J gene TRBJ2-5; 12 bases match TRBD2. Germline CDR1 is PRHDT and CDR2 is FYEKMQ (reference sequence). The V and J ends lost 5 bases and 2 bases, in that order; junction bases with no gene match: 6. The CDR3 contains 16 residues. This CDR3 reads CASSTRTSGVQETQYF. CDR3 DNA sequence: TGTGCCAGCAGCACCCGGACTAGCGGGGTTCAAGAGACCCAGTACTTC.

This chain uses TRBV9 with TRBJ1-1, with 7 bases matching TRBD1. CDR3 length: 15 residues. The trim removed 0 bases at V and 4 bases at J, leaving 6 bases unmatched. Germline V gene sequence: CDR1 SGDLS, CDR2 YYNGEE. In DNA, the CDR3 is TGTGCCAGCAGCGTAGAAGGAGGGGGCTTCACTGAAGCTTTCTTT. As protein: CASSVEGGGFTEAFF.

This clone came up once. The CDR3 spells CASSLGANNLGYTF. The CDR3 DNA sequence: TGTGCCAGCAGCTTAGGGGCAAACAACCTCGGCTACACCTTC. This chain uses TRBV13 with TRBJ1-2; D unresolved. This CDR3 is built from 14 residues. Germline CDR1 PRHDT, CDR2 FYEKMQ (reference sequence). The ends were cut back, 0 bases at V and 8 bases at J, with 13 bases in the middle.

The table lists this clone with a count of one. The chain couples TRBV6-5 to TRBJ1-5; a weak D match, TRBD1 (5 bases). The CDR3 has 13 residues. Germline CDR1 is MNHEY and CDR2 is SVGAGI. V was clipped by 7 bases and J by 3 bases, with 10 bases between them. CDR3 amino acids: CASMDTYNQPQHF. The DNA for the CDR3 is TGTGCCAGCATGGACACTTACAATCAGCCCCAGCATTTT.

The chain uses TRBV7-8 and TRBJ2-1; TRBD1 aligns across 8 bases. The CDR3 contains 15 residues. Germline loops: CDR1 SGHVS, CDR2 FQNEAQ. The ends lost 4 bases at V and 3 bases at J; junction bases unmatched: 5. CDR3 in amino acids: CASSSLGTGYNEQFF. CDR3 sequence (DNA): TGTGCCAGCAGCTCACTGGGGACAGGCTACAATGAGCAGTTCTTC.

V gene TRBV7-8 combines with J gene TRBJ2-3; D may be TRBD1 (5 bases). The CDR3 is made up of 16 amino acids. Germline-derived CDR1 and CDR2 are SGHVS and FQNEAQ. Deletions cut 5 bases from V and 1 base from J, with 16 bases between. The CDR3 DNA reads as TGTGCCAGCAGCATAACCAGACAGCTCGGCACAGATACGCAGTATTTT. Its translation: CASSITRQLGTDTQYF.

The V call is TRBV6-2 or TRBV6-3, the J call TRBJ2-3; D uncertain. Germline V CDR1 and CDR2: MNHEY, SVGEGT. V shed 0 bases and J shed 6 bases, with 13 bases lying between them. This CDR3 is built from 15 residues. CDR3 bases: TGTGCCAGCAGTTACTCGGTCCCAGCGATGGATACGCAGTATTTT. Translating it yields CASSYSVPAMDTQYF.

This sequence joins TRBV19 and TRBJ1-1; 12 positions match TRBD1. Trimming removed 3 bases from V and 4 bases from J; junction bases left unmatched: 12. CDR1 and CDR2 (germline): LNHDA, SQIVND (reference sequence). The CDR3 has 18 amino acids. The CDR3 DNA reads TGTGCCAGTAGTATGTTGCGCGGGACAGGGGGCGCGGGCACTGAAGCTTTCTTT. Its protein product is CASSMLRGTGGAGTEAFF. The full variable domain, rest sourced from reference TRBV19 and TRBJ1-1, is DGGITQSPKYLFRKEGQNVTLSCEQNLNHDAMYWYRQDPGQGLRLIYYSQIVNDFQKGDIAEGYSVSREKKESFPLTVTSAQKNPTAFYLCASSMLRGTGGAGTEAFFGQGTRLTVV.

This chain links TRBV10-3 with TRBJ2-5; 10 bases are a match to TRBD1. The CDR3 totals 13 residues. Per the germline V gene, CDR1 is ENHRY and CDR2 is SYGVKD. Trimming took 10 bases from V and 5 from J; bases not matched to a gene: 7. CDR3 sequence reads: CATSGTGEETQYF. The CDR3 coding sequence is TGTGCCACCTCCGGGACAGGGGAGGAGACCCAGTACTTC.

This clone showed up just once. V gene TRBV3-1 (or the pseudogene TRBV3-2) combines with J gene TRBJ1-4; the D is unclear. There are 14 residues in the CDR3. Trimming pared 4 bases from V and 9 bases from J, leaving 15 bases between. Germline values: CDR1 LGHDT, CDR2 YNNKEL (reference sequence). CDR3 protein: CASSPGSLMKKLFF. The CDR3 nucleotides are TGTGCCAGCAGCCCGGGGTCCTTAATGAAAAAACTGTTTTTT.